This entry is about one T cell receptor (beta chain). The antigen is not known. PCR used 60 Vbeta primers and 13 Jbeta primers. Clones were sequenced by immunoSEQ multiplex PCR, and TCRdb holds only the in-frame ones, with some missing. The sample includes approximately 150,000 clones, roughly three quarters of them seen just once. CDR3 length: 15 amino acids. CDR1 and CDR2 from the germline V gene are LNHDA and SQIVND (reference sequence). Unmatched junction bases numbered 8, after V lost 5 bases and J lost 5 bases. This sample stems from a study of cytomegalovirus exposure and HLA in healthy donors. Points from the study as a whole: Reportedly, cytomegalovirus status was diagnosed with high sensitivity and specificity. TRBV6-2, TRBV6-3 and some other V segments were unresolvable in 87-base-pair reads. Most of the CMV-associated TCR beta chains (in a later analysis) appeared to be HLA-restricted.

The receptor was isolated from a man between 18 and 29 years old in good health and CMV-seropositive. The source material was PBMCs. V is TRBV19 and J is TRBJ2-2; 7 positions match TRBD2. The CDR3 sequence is CASSPPWGGTGELFF. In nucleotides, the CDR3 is TGTGCCAGTAGTCCTCCTTGGGGGGGAACCGGGGAGCTGTTTTTT. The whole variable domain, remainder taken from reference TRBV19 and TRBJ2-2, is DGGITQSPKYLFRKEGQNVTLSCEQNLNHDAMYWYRQDPGQGLRLIYYSQIVNDFQKGDIAEGYSVSREKKESFPLTVTSAQKNPTAFYLCASSPPWGGTGELFFGEGSRLTVL.